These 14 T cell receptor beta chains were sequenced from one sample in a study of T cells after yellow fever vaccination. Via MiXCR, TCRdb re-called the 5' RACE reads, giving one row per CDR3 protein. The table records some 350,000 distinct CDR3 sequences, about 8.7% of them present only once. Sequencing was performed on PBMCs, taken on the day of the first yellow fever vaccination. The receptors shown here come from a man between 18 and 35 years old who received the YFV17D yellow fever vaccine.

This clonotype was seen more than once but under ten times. CDR3 DNA sequence: TGTGCCAGCAGCTTAGAGGAGGCCTCCCGAGCTCGCTCTGGAAACACCATATATTTT. Translation: CASSLEEASRARSGNTIYF. This chain connects TRBV11-2 to TRBJ1-3; no firm D call. This CDR3 spans 19 amino acids. Trimming pared 0 bases from V and 0 bases from J, leaving 18 bases between. Germline CDR1 SGHAT, CDR2 FQNNGV.

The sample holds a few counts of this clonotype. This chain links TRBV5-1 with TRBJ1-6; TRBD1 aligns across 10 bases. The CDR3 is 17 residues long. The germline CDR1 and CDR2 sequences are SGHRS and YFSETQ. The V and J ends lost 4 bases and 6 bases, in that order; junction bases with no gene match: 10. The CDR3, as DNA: TGCGCCAGCAGCACGATTCCGGGACAGGGGTTTAATTCACCCCTCCACTTT. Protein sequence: CASSTIPGQGFNSPLHF.

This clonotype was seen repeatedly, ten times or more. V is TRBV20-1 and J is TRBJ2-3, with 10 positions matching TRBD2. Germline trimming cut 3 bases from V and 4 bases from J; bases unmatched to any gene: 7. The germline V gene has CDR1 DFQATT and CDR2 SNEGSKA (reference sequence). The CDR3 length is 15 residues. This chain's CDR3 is CSARISGGWADTQYF. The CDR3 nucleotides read TGCAGTGCTAGGATTAGCGGGGGGTGGGCAGATACGCAGTATTTT.

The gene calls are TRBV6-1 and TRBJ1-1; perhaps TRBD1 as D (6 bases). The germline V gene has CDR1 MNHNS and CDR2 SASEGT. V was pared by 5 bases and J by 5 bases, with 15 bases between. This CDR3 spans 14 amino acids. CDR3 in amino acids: CASSSWGRRTEAFF. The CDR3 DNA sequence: TGTGCCAGCAGTAGTTGGGGGCGGAGGACTGAAGCTTTCTTT.

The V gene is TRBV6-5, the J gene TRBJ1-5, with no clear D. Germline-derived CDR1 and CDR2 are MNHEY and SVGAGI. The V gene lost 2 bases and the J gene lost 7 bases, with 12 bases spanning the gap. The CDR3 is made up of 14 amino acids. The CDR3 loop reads CASSYRVQTQPQHF. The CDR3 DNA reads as TGTGCCAGCAGTTACAGAGTCCAGACACAGCCCCAGCATTTT.

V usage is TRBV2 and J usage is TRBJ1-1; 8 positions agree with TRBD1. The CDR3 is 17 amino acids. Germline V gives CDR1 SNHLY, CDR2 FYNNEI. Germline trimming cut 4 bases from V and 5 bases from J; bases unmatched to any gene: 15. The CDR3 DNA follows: TGTGCCAGCAGTGCGGGGATTTGGACAGGGTTGGTGACTGAAGCTTTCTTT. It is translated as CASSAGIWTGLVTEAFF.

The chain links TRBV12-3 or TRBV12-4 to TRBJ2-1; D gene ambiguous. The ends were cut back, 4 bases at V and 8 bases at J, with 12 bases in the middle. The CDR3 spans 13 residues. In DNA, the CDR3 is TGTGCCAGCAGTTCCGATTGGTGGGATGAGCAGTTCTTC. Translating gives CASSSDWWDEQFF.

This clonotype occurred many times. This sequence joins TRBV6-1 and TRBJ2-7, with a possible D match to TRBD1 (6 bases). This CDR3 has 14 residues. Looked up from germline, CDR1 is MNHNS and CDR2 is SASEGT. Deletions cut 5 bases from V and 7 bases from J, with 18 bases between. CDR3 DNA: TGTGCCAGCAGTCCACCCCTCAGGGGCTCTGAGCAGTACTTC. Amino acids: CASSPPLRGSEQYF.

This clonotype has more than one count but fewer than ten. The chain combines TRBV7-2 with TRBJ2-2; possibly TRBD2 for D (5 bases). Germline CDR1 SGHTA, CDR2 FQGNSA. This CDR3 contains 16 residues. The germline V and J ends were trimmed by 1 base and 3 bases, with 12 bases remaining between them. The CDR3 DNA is TGTGCCAGCAGCTTAGAAGCGACTACTTACACCGGGGAGCTGTTTTTT. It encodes CASSLEATTYTGELFF.

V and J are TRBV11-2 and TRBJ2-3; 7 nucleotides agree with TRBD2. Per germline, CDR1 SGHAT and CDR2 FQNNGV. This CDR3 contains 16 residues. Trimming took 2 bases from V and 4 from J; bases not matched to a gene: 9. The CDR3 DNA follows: TGTGCCAGCAGCTTAACGACCGGAGCGGGACCAGATACGCAGTATTTT. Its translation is CASSLTTGAGPDTQYF.

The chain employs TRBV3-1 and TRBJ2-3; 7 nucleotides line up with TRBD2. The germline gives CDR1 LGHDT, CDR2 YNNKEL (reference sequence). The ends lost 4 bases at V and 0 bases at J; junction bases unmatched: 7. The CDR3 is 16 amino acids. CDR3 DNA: TGTGCCAGCAGCCGCCGCGGGAGCGGGAGCACAGATACGCAGTATTTT. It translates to CASSRRGSGSTDTQYF.

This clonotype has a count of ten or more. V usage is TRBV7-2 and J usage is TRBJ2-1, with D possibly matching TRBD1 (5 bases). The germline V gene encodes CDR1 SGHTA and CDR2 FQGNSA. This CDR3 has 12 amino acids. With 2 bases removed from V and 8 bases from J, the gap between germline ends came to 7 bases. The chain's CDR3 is CASSLQGYEQFF. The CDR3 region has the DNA TGTGCCAGCAGCTTACAGGGCTATGAGCAGTTCTTC.

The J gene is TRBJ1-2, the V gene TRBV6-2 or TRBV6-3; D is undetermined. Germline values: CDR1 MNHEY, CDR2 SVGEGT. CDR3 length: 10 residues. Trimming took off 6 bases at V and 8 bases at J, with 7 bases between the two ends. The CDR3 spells CASSGEGYTF. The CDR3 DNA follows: TGTGCCAGCAGCGGGGAAGGCTACACCTTC.

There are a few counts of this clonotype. The chain's CDR3 is CSASSGGNTEAFF. The CDR3 DNA reads TGCAGTGCTAGTTCAGGGGGCAACACTGAAGCTTTCTTT. The rearrangement uses TRBV20-1 and TRBJ1-1; 8 bases align to TRBD1. Trimming cost V 3 bases and J 2 bases; bases outside gene matches: 2. The CDR3 covers 13 residues. The V gene's germline CDR1 is DFQATT and CDR2 SNEGSKA (reference sequence).